The TCR beta chain under discussion was sequenced for a study of glioma-infiltrating T cells after dendritic cell vaccination. Study overall: Dendritic cell vaccination trial patients had either newly diagnosed or recurrent glioblastoma.

None of the glioblastoma patients had an isocitrate dehydrogenase mutation. The data were produced by immunoSEQ multiplex PCR, yet TCRdb's version contains in-frame clones alone and is incomplete. The profile shows fewer than 85,000 clones, approximately 80% of them singletons. Germline V lookup: CDR1 LNHDA, CDR2 SQIVND (reference sequence). V lost 3 bases and J lost 4, with 7 bases in between. This CDR3 spans 13 amino acids. The source of this sequence is a human donor with glioblastoma. Sequences were derived from blood, sampled before dendritic cell vaccination. The rearrangement links TRBV19 to TRBJ1-5; no clear D gene. Here the CDR3 DNA reads TGTGCCAGTAGTATGAGCGGGAATCAGCCCCAGCATTTT. This translates into CASSMSGNQPQHF.